A single T cell receptor beta chain is shown here with its context. In germline, CDR1 is SGDLS, CDR2 YYNGEE. CDR3 length: 16 residues. The data stem from a study of blood T cells in healthy people across ages. A J-beta primer mix and a sample-barcoded 5' primer were used in a second PCR of roughly 6 to 12 cycles. TCRdb passed the 5' RACE reads through MiXCR, listing each CDR3 protein once. The data contain under 700,000 distinct CDR3 sequences, about 24% of them singletons. These sequences were also reported in another study, on T cells of mothers and their children.

The V call is TRBV9, the J call TRBJ2-5, with TRBD2 matching 9 bases. The J call is in doubt because the DNA end fits TRBJ2-1 better. The receptor comes from a boy younger than 18 in good health. Sequenced sample: blood. The CDR3, as DNA: TGTGCCAGCAGCGTAGGGCTAGCGGGGCCCCGGGATGAGCAGTTCTTC. Amino acid sequence: CASSVGLAGPRDEQFF.